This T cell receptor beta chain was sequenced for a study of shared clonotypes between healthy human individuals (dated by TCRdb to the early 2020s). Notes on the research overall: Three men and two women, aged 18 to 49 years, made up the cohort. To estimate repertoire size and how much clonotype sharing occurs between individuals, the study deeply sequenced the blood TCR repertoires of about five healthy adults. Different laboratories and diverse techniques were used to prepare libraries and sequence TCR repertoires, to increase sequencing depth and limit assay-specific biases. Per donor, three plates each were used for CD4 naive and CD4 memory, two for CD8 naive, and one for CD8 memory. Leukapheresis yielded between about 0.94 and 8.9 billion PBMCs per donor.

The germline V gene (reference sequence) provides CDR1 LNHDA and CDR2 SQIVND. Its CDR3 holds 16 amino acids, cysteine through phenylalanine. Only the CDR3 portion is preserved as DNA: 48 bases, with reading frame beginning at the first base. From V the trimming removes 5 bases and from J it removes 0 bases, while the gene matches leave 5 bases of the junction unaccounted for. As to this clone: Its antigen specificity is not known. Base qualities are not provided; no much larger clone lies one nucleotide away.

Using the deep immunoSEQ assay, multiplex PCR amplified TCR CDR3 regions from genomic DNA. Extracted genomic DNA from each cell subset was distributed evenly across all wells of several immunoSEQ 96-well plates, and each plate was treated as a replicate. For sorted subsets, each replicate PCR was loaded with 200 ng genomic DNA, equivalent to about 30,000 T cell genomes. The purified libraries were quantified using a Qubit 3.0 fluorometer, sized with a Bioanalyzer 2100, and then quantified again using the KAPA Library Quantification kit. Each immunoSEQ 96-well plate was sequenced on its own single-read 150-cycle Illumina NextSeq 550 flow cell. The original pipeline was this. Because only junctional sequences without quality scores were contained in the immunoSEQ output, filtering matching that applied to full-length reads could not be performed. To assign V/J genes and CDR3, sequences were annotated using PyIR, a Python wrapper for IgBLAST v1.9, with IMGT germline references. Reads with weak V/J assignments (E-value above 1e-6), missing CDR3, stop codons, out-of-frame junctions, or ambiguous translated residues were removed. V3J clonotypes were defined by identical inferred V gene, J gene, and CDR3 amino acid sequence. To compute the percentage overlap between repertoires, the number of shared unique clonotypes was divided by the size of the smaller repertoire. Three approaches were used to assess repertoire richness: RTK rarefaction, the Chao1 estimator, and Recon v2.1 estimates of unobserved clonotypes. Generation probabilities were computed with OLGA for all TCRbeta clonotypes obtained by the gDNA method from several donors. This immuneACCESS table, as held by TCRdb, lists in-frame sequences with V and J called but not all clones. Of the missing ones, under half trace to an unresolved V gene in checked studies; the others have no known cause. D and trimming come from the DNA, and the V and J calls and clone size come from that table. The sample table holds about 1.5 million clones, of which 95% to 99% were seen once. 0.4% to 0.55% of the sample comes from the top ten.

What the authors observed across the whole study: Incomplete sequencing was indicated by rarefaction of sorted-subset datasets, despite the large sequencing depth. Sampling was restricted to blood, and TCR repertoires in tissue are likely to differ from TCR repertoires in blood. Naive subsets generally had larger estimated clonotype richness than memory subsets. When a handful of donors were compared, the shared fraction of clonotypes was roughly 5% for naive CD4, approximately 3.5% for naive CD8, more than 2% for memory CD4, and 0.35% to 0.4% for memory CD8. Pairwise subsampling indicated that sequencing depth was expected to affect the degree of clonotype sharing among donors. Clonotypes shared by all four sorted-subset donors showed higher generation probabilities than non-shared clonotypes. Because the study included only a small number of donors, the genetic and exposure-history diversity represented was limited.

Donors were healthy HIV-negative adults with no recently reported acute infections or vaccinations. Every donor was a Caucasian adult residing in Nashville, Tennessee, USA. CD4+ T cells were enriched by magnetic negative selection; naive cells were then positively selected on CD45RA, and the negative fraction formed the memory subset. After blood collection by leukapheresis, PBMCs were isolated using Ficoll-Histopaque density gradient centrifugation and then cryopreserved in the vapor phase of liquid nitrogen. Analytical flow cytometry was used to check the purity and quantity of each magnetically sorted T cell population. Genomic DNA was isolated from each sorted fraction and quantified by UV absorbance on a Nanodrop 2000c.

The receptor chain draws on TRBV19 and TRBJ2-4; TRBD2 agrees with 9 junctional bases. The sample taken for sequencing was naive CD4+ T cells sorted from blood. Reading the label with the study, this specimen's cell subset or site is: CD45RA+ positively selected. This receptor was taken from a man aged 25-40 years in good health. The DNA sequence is TGTGCCAGTAGTCTGCTAGCGGGACTAGCCAAAAACATTCAGTACTTC. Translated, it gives CASSLLAGLAKNIQYF. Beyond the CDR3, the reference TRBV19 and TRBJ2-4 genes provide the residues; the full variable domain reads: DGGITQSPKYLFRKEGQNVTLSCEQNLNHDAMYWYRQDPGQGLRLIYYSQIVNDFQKGDIAEGYSVSREKKESFPLTVTSAQKNPTAFYLCASSLLAGLAKNIQYFGAGTRLSVL.